Shown below are 22 T cell receptor beta chains from a single sample sequenced in a study of regulatory T cells in long-lasting Graves disease. Time point indicated: newly diagnosed GD, antithyroid drugs for less than 3 months. There was RNA extracted from PBMCs, and the TCR library was made from it. With iRepertoire HTBI primers and Arm-PCR of CDR3 regions, TCR beta libraries were built. One entry per CDR3 protein, called by TCRdb with MiXCR from the multiplex PCR reads. The table shows approximately 470,000 distinct CDR3 sequences, with roughly 17% occurring only once. This same sample was also part of a study on T cells in Graves' hyperthyroidism and ophthalmopathy.

The input for sequencing was peripheral blood mononuclear cells (PBMCs), taken at new diagnosis, from a patient treated with antithyroid drugs. Source of these receptors: a man aged 35 to 55 with Graves disease.

This clonotype was picked up many times. This chain uses TRBV9 with TRBJ2-3; 9 bases are shared with TRBD2. From germline, CDR1 is SGDLS and CDR2 YYNGEE. V was clipped by 4 bases and J by 2 bases; unmatched bases: 8. CDR3 length: 16 amino acids. The CDR3 DNA follows: TGTGCCAGCAGCTCTAGCGGGAAGGGGTTCACAGATACGCAGTATTTT. As protein: CASSSSGKGFTDTQYF.

This clonotype occurred a few times. The chain joins TRBV6-5 to TRBJ1-1; D gene unclear. V was clipped by 2 bases and J by 6 bases, with 4 bases between them. CDR3 length: 11 amino acids. Germline lookup yields CDR1 MNHEY and CDR2 SVGAGI. CDR3 amino acids: CASSYLAEAFF. The CDR3 nucleotides are TGTGCCAGCAGTTACCTGGCTGAAGCTTTCTTT.

This clonotype has a count of ten or more. The J gene is TRBJ2-7, the V gene TRBV11-3, with a weak D call TRBD2 (6 bases). The CDR3 is made up of 13 amino acids. Trimming shortened V by 3 bases and J by 5 bases, and 11 bases separated the two germline ends. Germline V gives CDR1 SGHNT, CDR2 YENEEA. CDR3 sequence reads: CASSFEGGDEQYF. In DNA form, the CDR3 reads TGTGCCAGCAGCTTCGAGGGAGGCGACGAGCAGTACTTC.

This clonotype has ten or more counts. This chain connects TRBV20-1 to TRBJ2-1; 8 bases match TRBD2. With V trimmed by 1 base and J by 0 bases, 5 bases remained unmatched. Germline V gives CDR1 DFQATT, CDR2 SNEGSKA (reference sequence). The CDR3 has 16 amino acids. The CDR3 here is CSARGVAGSSYNEQFF. The DNA of the CDR3 is TGCAGTGCTAGAGGTGTAGCGGGAAGCTCCTACAATGAGCAGTTCTTC.

This clonotype was seen repeatedly, ten times or more. V and J are TRBV7-8 and TRBJ2-3; D gene unclear. The CDR3 consists of 19 residues. Trimming shortened V by 5 bases and J by 2 bases, and 26 bases separated the two germline ends. CDR1 and CDR2 from the germline V gene are SGHVS and FQNEAQ. The CDR3 DNA follows: TGTGCCAGCAGCCTCCTCCGGAGAGTCGCGACACGGTACACAGATACGCAGTATTTT. Translated: CASSLLRRVATRYTDTQYF.

This clonotype was recorded at least ten times. V and J are TRBV11-2 and TRBJ2-7; D is unresolved. Trimming took off 5 bases at V and 5 bases at J, with 7 bases between the two ends. The germline V gene has CDR1 SGHAT and CDR2 FQNNGV. The CDR3 has 11 amino acids. The DNA of the CDR3 is TGTGCCAGCAGCCCCACTGACGAGCAGTACTTC. Its translation is CASSPTDEQYF.

This clonotype was seen many times. The CDR3 nucleotides are TGTGCCAGCTCACCTAACAGGGAGAACACTGAAGCTTTCTTT. Translation: CASSPNRENTEAFF. The V and J genes are TRBV18 and TRBJ1-1; D may be TRBD1 (6 bases). The length of the CDR3 is 14 residues. Trimming cost V 3 bases and J 1 base, with 9 bases left between them. The V gene's germline CDR1 is KGHSH and CDR2 LQKENI.

The J gene is TRBJ2-2, the V gene TRBV7-9; 7 positions agree with TRBD1. The CDR3 has 16 residues. After removal of 0 bases from V and 0 bases from J, the junction contained 1 base not matched to a gene. Germline-derived CDR1 and CDR2 are SEHNR and FQNEAQ (reference sequence). In DNA, the CDR3 is TGTGCCAGCAGCTTAGCCGGACAGGCGAACACCGGGGAGCTGTTTTTT. It codes for CASSLAGQANTGELFF. Supplemented by reference TRBV7-9 and TRBJ2-2, the full variable domain reads DTGVSQNPRHKITKRGQNVTFRCDPISEHNRLYWYRQTLGQGPEFLTYFQNEAQLEKSRLLSDRFSAERPKGSFSTLEIQRTEQGDSAMYLCASSLAGQANTGELFFGEGSRLTVL.

This clonotype was recorded many times. The chain employs TRBV28 and TRBJ2-7, with no clear D. From germline, CDR1 is MDHEN and CDR2 SYDVKM. Trimming took 2 bases from V and 0 from J, leaving 8 bases between them. The CDR3 has 14 residues. The CDR3 reads CASSLKRTSYEQYF. CDR3 bases: TGTGCCAGCAGTTTAAAGCGTACCTCCTACGAGCAGTACTTC.

V gene TRBV29-1 combines with J gene TRBJ2-6; no definite D call. Germline V gives CDR1 SQVTM, CDR2 ANQGSEA. CDR3 size: 13 residues. The germline V and J ends were trimmed by 5 bases and 2 bases, with 7 bases remaining between them. The CDR3 reads CSVYGAGANVLTF. In DNA form, the CDR3 reads TGCAGCGTTTACGGTGCTGGGGCCAACGTCCTGACTTTC.

This clonotype appeared many times. The gene calls are TRBV18 and TRBJ2-1, with TRBD1 matching 11 bases. CDR1 is KGHSH, CDR2 LQKENI, per germline. Unmatched junction bases numbered 5, after V lost 0 bases and J lost 4 bases. The CDR3 sequence is 17 residues long. In nucleotides, the CDR3 is TGTGCCAGCTCACCACCGATCGGGACAGGGGGGTACAATGAGCAGTTCTTC. It translates to CASSPPIGTGGYNEQFF. The whole variable domain, remainder taken from reference TRBV18 and TRBJ2-1, is NAGVMQNPRHLVRRRGQEARLRCSPMKGHSHVYWYRQLPEEGLKFMVYLQKENIIDESGMPKERFSAEFPKEGPSILRIQQVVRGDSAAYFCASSPPIGTGGYNEQFFGPGTRLTVL.

This clonotype was counted ten times or more. The chain employs TRBV28 and TRBJ2-1; TRBD2 aligns across 8 bases. Germline trimming cut 10 bases from V and 7 bases from J; bases unmatched to any gene: 18. CDR3 length: 16 amino acids. Germline lookup yields CDR1 MDHEN and CDR2 SYDVKM. CDR3 residues: CATIPHGSGRGNEQFF. DNA for the CDR3: TGTGCCACCATCCCCCATGGGAGCGGGAGAGGGAATGAGCAGTTCTTC.

This clonotype was detected ten times or more. Here the CDR3 reads CSVEEVVAHEQYF. CDR3 bases: TGCAGCGTTGAAGAGGTCGTCGCCCACGAGCAGTACTTC. This chain connects TRBV29-1 to TRBJ2-7; D call uncertain. Germline loops: CDR1 SQVTM, CDR2 ANQGSEA. V was pared by 0 bases and J by 5 bases, with 11 bases between. This CDR3 region has 13 residues.

This clonotype occurred a few times. The chain couples TRBV20-1 to TRBJ2-1; D is ambiguous. Germline lookup yields CDR1 DFQATT and CDR2 SNEGSKA (reference sequence). The CDR3 contains 13 residues. Trimming removed 1 base from V and 3 bases from J, with 7 bases in between. The CDR3 loop reads CSARASHYNEQFF. For the CDR3, the DNA is TGCAGTGCTAGAGCCTCCCACTACAATGAGCAGTTCTTC.

The chain couples TRBV5-6 to TRBJ2-1, with D unclear. There are 16 residues in the CDR3. In germline, CDR1 is SGHDT, CDR2 YYEEEE. Trimming removed 0 bases at V and 0 bases at J, with 10 bases between. CDR3 sequence (DNA): TGTGCCAGCAGCTTGGACCAGAGAAGCTCCTACAATGAGCAGTTCTTC. Translated, it gives CASSLDQRSSYNEQFF. Looking up the rest from reference TRBV5-6 and TRBJ2-1 gives the full variable domain: DAGVTQSPTHLIKTRGQQVTLRCSPKSGHDTVSWYQQALGQGPQFIFQYYEEEERQRGNFPDRFSGHQFPNYSSELNVNALLLGDSALYLCASSLDQRSSYNEQFFGPGTRLTVL.

CDR3 nucleotides: TGTGCCAGCTCAACTGGGCAAGAGAACGAGCAGTACTTC. Translating gives CASSTGQENEQYF. The rearrangement joins TRBV18 to TRBJ2-7; D is unresolved. The V gene's germline CDR1 is KGHSH and CDR2 LQKENI. The CDR3 extends over 13 amino acids. With 5 bases removed from V and 5 bases from J, the gap between germline ends came to 13 bases.

This clonotype was seen many times. The chain recombines TRBV28 with TRBJ2-7; tentative D call: TRBD2 (6 bases). The germline CDR1 and CDR2 sequences are MDHEN and SYDVKM. With 2 bases removed from V and 2 bases from J, the gap between germline ends came to 16 bases. The CDR3 is made up of 16 amino acids. CDR3: CASSLEGGTIPYEQYF. CDR3 nucleotides: TGTGCCAGCAGTTTAGAGGGCGGGACCATCCCCTACGAGCAGTACTTC.

This chain connects TRBV27 to TRBJ2-3; 14 bases map to TRBD2. CDR3 size: 16 residues. V gave up 6 bases and J gave up 2 bases; unmatched junction bases: 4. Germline CDR1 MNHEY, CDR2 SMNVEV (reference sequence). CDR3 DNA sequence: TGTGCCAGCAGGCTGGGACTAGCGGGAGCCACAGATACGCAGTATTTT. It specifies CASRLGLAGATDTQYF.

This clonotype has at least ten counts. The chain has TRBV18 and TRBJ2-7; D may be TRBD1 (6 bases). The CDR3 is 14 amino acids. V was cut by 3 bases and J by 0 bases, with 9 bases left in between. The germline CDR1 and CDR2 sequences are KGHSH and LQKENI. The CDR3 here is CASSPRDNSYEQYF. As DNA, the CDR3 is TGTGCCAGCTCACCCCGGGACAACTCCTACGAGCAGTACTTC.

This clonotype was seen more than once but under ten times. The chain carries TRBV28 and TRBJ1-1, with TRBD1 identical over 8 bases. Trimming removed 4 bases from V and 7 bases from J; junction bases left unmatched: 11. The CDR3 runs 15 residues. Germline lookup yields CDR1 MDHEN and CDR2 SYDVKM. The CDR3 spells CASSSSGTGGGEAFF. In DNA form, the CDR3 reads TGTGCCAGCAGTTCCTCCGGGACAGGAGGCGGTGAAGCTTTCTTT.

J is TRBJ1-3 and V is TRBV6-2 or TRBV6-3; D not certain. V was cut by 0 bases and J by 0 bases, with 6 bases left in between. The CDR3 sequence is 15 residues long. Germline lookup yields CDR1 MNHEY and CDR2 SVGEGT. CDR3 sequence: CASSYSTSSGNTIYF. As DNA, the CDR3 is TGTGCCAGCAGTTACTCGACATCCTCTGGAAACACCATATATTTT.

The chain has TRBV11-2 and TRBJ1-5, with D hard to call. Trimming cost V 0 bases and J 6 bases, with 6 bases left between them. The germline CDR1 and CDR2 sequences are SGHAT and FQNNGV. This CDR3 comprises 13 residues. CDR3 nucleotides: TGTGCCAGCAGCTTAGAGTACTCTCAGCCCCAGCATTTT. Translating it yields CASSLEYSQPQHF.